The clone carrying this T cell receptor beta chain appeared once. Its antigen is unidentified. Authors' analysis steps: Owing to the provision of junction-only sequences devoid of quality scores by immunoSEQ, filtering differed. Clones were read by immunoSEQ multiplex PCR, and TCRdb kept only the in-frame ones, dropping some. D and trimming come from the DNA, and the V and J calls and clone size come from that table. Of around 500,000 clones in the sample, roughly three quarters are singletons; the top ten hold over 10%. The data belong to a study of shared clonotypes between healthy human individuals. Across the study: Samples came from a couple of female and a few male donors aged 18 to 49. Study results and caveats: Apart from blood, nothing was sampled; tissue repertoires likely differ. There were few donors, and this limited the genetic and exposure-history diversity represented.

Trimming stripped 2 bases from V and 5 bases from J, with 12 bases between. The CDR3 loop spans 14 amino acids. CDR1 and CDR2 (germline): SEHNR, FQNEAQ (reference sequence). The V and J genes are TRBV7-9 and TRBJ2-5; D perhaps matches TRBD1 (6 bases). The source is a woman aged 40 to 49 in good health. Some clones in this sample may be carry-over from other donors' samples. Sequencing was carried out using PBMCs. The CDR3 nucleotides read TGTGCCAGCAGCTTAAGCCAGGGGTCCGAGACCCAGTACTTC. Translated, it gives CASSLSQGSETQYF.